Described below is a single T cell receptor (beta chain) sequence and its context. Recovered participants had two consecutive negative NP/OP PCR tests, healthcare professional clearance, or symptom resolution. The data originate from a study of blood T cell repertoires in COVID-19. Study-wide background: Specimens from acute and convalescent COVID-19 originated in the United States, Italy and Spain.

The CDR3 consists of 18 residues. Germline values: CDR1 KGHSH, CDR2 LQKENI. V was pared by 3 bases and J by 1 base, with 11 bases of the junction left unmatched. Per the original methods: Using reference gene primer amplification, nucleated cell counts were estimated. Profiling relied on immunoSEQ multiplex PCR, and the TCRdb table lists in-frame clones only, not all of them. For V, J and clone size, that table is used; D and trimming come from the DNA. The sample lists approximately 350,000 clones; about 90% were seen once. The gene calls are TRBV18 and TRBJ2-2, with 7 bases that match TRBD1. Specimen: PBMCs or T cells enriched from blood (not recorded which). The receptor comes from a woman aged 25 to 39 who had recovered from COVID-19. For the CDR3, the DNA is TGTGCCAGCTCACCGCTGCCGGGACAGACAGTGAACACCGGGGAGCTGTTTTTT. It specifies CASSPLPGQTVNTGELFF.